This T cell receptor (beta chain) was observed in a study of cytomegalovirus exposure and HLA in healthy donors. Study-wide results and limits: A later analysis found most CMV-associated TCR beta chains apparently HLA-restricted.

With V trimmed by 2 bases and J by 2 bases, 5 bases remained unmatched. This CDR3 is built from 15 residues. CDR1 and CDR2 (germline): MNHEY, SVGAGI. As to this clone: Antigen specificity is unknown.

The PCR made use of 60 Vbeta and 13 Jbeta primers. Generated by immunoSEQ multiplex PCR, the TCRdb table keeps only in-frame clones and is missing some. Recorded for this sample: about 54,000 clones. This chain joins TRBV6-5 and TRBJ2-7, with TRBD1 identical over 8 bases. The source is a woman aged 40 to 50 in good health and CMV-seronegative. Input material: PBMCs. CDR3 residues: CASSYQGAPTYEQYF. The CDR3 nucleotides read TGTGCCAGCAGTTACCAGGGGGCCCCTACCTACGAGCAGTACTTC.